The present T cell receptor (beta chain) was sequenced within a study of response to subunit inactivated influenza vaccine. This clonotype showed up just a few times. What it binds is not known. Study results and caveats: Each seasonal flu vaccination may recruit only limited new T cells, authors suggested.

TCRdb re-analysed the RT-PCR reads in MiXCR, keeping a single row per CDR3 protein. Of roughly 700,000 distinct CDR3 sequences in the sample, about 15% were seen once. CDR3 length: 14 amino acids. The V and J ends lost 2 bases and 6 bases respectively, with 8 bases between them. Germline V gene sequence: CDR1 MNHEY, CDR2 SVGAGI. The source material was PBMCs from blood, sampled 14 days before vaccination. This receptor was obtained from a man in his forties or fifties who received an inactivated influenza vaccine. This chain links TRBV6-5 with TRBJ1-6; tentatively, D is TRBD1 (6 bases). The CDR3 coding sequence is TGTGCCAGCAGTTACGCCAGGGGTAATTCACCCCTCCACTTT. Its protein product is CASSYARGNSPLHF.